The rows below give T cell receptor beta chains drawn from one sample of a study of CD8+CD57+ T cells in acquired aplastic anemia. In TCRdb, the reads were re-called with MiXCR into one record per CDR3 protein. The data hold more than 150,000 distinct CDR3 sequences, with under 50% observed a single time. Input material: sorted CD4+, CD8+, or CD8+CD57+ T cells (not recorded which) from PBMCs. The receptors originated from a human donor with aplastic anemia. CDR3s include the opening cysteine and the closing phenylalanine or tryptophan. Fields, in order: clone size, V gene, CDR3 length, J gene, D gene, CDR3 protein, CDR3 DNA. A D gene is named only where the DNA matches it firmly. Clone size is shown for a subset of rows, as once, few, many or a class of expanded clone.

clone_size: many; v_call: TRBV20-1; cdr3_length: 13; j_call: TRBJ1-4; d_call: TRBD1; cdr3_aa: CSASFRGREKLFF; cdr3_nt: TGCAGTGCTAGTTTCAGGGGGCGAGAAAAACTGTTTTTT
clone_size: few; v_call: TRBV15; cdr3_length: 16; j_call: TRBJ2-5; d_call: -; cdr3_aa: CATSRGGRAARETQYF; cdr3_nt: TGTGCCACCAGCAGAGGGGGACGGGCGGCTCGAGAGACCCAGTACTTC
clone_size: -; v_call: TRBV11-2; cdr3_length: 16; j_call: TRBJ2-7; d_call: TRBD2; cdr3_aa: CASSLRGLAGPYEQYF; cdr3_nt: TGTGCCAGCAGCCTAAGGGGACTAGCGGGGCCCTACGAGCAGTACTTC
clone_size: -; v_call: TRBV10-1; cdr3_length: 12; j_call: TRBJ2-3; d_call: -; cdr3_aa: CASSESVDTQYF; cdr3_nt: TGCGCCAGCAGTGAGTCGGTAGATACGCAGTATTTT
clone_size: many; v_call: TRBV6-1; cdr3_length: 14; j_call: TRBJ2-1; d_call: TRBD2; cdr3_aa: CASSRAGEWNEQFF; cdr3_nt: TGTGCCAGCAGTAGGGCGGGAGAATGGAATGAGCAGTTCTTC
clone_size: -; v_call: TRBV19; cdr3_length: 14; j_call: TRBJ2-1; d_call: -; cdr3_aa: CASSIVSKKDEQFF; cdr3_nt: TGTGCCAGTAGTATAGTGTCCAAGAAGGACGAGCAGTTCTTC
clone_size: -; v_call: TRBV7-9; cdr3_length: 14; j_call: TRBJ2-7; d_call: -; cdr3_aa: CASSSNLKYYEQYF; cdr3_nt: TGTGCCAGCAGCTCTAACCTCAAATACTACGAGCAGTACTTC
clone_size: -; v_call: TRBV20-1; cdr3_length: 15; j_call: TRBJ2-5; d_call: -; cdr3_aa: CSARDPLRVQETQYF; cdr3_nt: TGCAGTGCTAGAGATCCTCTTCGGGTCCAAGAGACCCAGTACTTC
clone_size: -; v_call: TRBV2; cdr3_length: 15; j_call: TRBJ1-4; d_call: -; cdr3_aa: CASSEFGDTNEKLFF; cdr3_nt: TGTGCCAGCAGTGAATTTGGGGACACTAATGAAAAACTGTTTTTT
clone_size: few; v_call: TRBV2; cdr3_length: 15; j_call: TRBJ2-2; d_call: -; cdr3_aa: CASSEGWANTGELFF; cdr3_nt: TGTGCCAGCAGTGAGGGCTGGGCGAACACCGGGGAGCTGTTTTTT
clone_size: -; v_call: TRBV18; cdr3_length: 15; j_call: TRBJ1-1; d_call: -; cdr3_aa: CASSPVDGGNTEAFF; cdr3_nt: TGTGCCAGCTCACCTGTGGACGGGGGGAACACTGAAGCTTTCTTT
clone_size: -; v_call: TRBV15; cdr3_length: 17; j_call: TRBJ2-5; d_call: TRBD1; cdr3_aa: CATSQPGQGVTQGTQYF; cdr3_nt: TGTGCCACCAGCCAACCGGGGCAGGGGGTGACACAAGGGACCCAGTACTTC
clone_size: -; v_call: TRBV10-3; cdr3_length: 16; j_call: TRBJ1-6; d_call: -; cdr3_aa: CAISELSRLGNSPLHF; cdr3_nt: TGTGCCATCAGTGAGCTAAGCAGGCTCGGGAATTCACCCCTCCACTTT
clone_size: -; v_call: TRBV20-1; cdr3_length: 14; j_call: TRBJ2-7; d_call: TRBD2; cdr3_aa: CSATGLAASHEQYF; cdr3_nt: TGCAGTGCAACGGGACTAGCGGCGAGCCACGAGCAGTACTTC
clone_size: -; v_call: TRBV7-8; cdr3_length: 14; j_call: TRBJ2-7; d_call: TRBD2; cdr3_aa: CASSILRLAGEQYF; cdr3_nt: TGTGCCAGCAGCATCCTGCGACTAGCGGGGGAGCAGTACTTC
clone_size: -; v_call: TRBV11-1; cdr3_length: 17; j_call: TRBJ2-3; d_call: -; cdr3_aa: CAGSPDVRGTSTDTQYF; cdr3_nt: TGTGCCGGCAGTCCGGACGTGAGGGGCACTAGCACAGATACGCAGTATTTT
clone_size: -; v_call: TRBV29-1; cdr3_length: 13; j_call: TRBJ1-1; d_call: -; cdr3_aa: CSAHRQGRAEAFF; cdr3_nt: TGCAGCGCGCATCGGCAGGGAAGGGCTGAAGCTTTCTTT
clone_size: -; v_call: TRBV2; cdr3_length: 14; j_call: TRBJ2-3; d_call: -; cdr3_aa: CASSENGRSDTQYF; cdr3_nt: TGTGCCAGCAGTGAAAACGGCAGGTCAGATACGCAGTATTTT
clone_size: -; v_call: TRBV2; cdr3_length: 12; j_call: TRBJ1-1; d_call: -; cdr3_aa: CASIATSGQAFF; cdr3_nt: TGTGCCAGCATCGCGACCTCAGGGCAAGCTTTCTTT
clone_size: -; v_call: TRBV12-3/TRBV12-4; cdr3_length: 17; j_call: TRBJ1-1; d_call: TRBD1; cdr3_aa: CASSSAGVGQLNTEAFF; cdr3_nt: TGTGCCAGCAGCAGTGCCGGAGTGGGACAGTTGAACACTGAAGCTTTCTTT
clone_size: many; v_call: TRBV4-3; cdr3_length: 16; j_call: TRBJ1-4; d_call: -; cdr3_aa: CASSQGPGQTNEKLFF; cdr3_nt: TGCGCCAGCAGCCAAGGACCCGGACAGACTAATGAAAAACTGTTTTTT
clone_size: many; v_call: TRBV7-9; cdr3_length: 10; j_call: TRBJ2-7; d_call: -; cdr3_aa: CASKSYEQYF; cdr3_nt: TGTGCCAGCAAGAGCTACGAGCAGTACTTC
clone_size: -; v_call: TRBV13; cdr3_length: 12; j_call: TRBJ2-2; d_call: -; cdr3_aa: CASNRNTGELFF; cdr3_nt: TGTGCCAGCAACAGAAACACCGGGGAGCTGTTTTTT
clone_size: -; v_call: TRBV20-1; cdr3_length: 13; j_call: TRBJ2-5; d_call: -; cdr3_aa: CSAFTAQQETQYF; cdr3_nt: TGCAGTGCTTTCACCGCACAGCAAGAGACCCAGTACTTC
clone_size: few; v_call: TRBV6-2/TRBV6-3; cdr3_length: 15; j_call: TRBJ1-3; d_call: -; cdr3_aa: CASRQRIGSGNTIYF; cdr3_nt: TGTGCCAGCAGGCAGAGGATAGGTTCTGGAAACACCATATATTTT
clone_size: -; v_call: TRBV19; cdr3_length: 16; j_call: TRBJ2-7; d_call: TRBD2; cdr3_aa: CASGELTAGGVNEQYF; cdr3_nt: TGTGCCAGTGGCGAGCTTACAGCGGGGGGCGTCAACGAGCAGTACTTC
clone_size: -; v_call: TRBV3-1; cdr3_length: 13; j_call: TRBJ2-1; d_call: -; cdr3_aa: CASSQASAREQFF; cdr3_nt: TGTGCCAGCAGCCAAGCTTCGGCAAGGGAGCAGTTCTTC
clone_size: -; v_call: TRBV20-1; cdr3_length: 14; j_call: TRBJ2-1; d_call: -; cdr3_aa: CSAGPGRGYNEQFF; cdr3_nt: TGCAGTGCAGGGCCGGGACGCGGCTACAATGAGCAGTTCTTC
clone_size: -; v_call: TRBV7-6; cdr3_length: 14; j_call: TRBJ2-7; d_call: TRBD1; cdr3_aa: CASSWDSSSYEQYF; cdr3_nt: TGTGCCAGCAGCTGGGACAGTAGCTCCTACGAGCAGTACTTC
clone_size: few; v_call: TRBV18; cdr3_length: 16; j_call: TRBJ2-7; d_call: -; cdr3_aa: CASSPLPGAESYEQYF; cdr3_nt: TGTGCCAGCTCGCCGTTACCGGGGGCGGAATCCTACGAGCAGTACTTC
clone_size: -; v_call: TRBV20-1; cdr3_length: 13; j_call: TRBJ2-7; d_call: TRBD2; cdr3_aa: CSARNLAGGRLYF; cdr3_nt: TGCAGTGCTAGGAATCTAGCGGGGGGCCGGCTGTACTTC
clone_size: few; v_call: TRBV5-5; cdr3_length: 14; j_call: TRBJ1-6; d_call: TRBD1; cdr3_aa: CASSPTGSRSPLHF; cdr3_nt: TGTGCCAGCAGCCCGACAGGGTCTCGATCACCCCTCCACTTT
clone_size: many; v_call: TRBV24-1; cdr3_length: 17; j_call: TRBJ2-2; d_call: -; cdr3_aa: CATSDPTKDLNTGELFF; cdr3_nt: TGTGCCACCAGTGACCCAACGAAGGACCTGAACACCGGGGAGCTGTTTTTT
clone_size: many; v_call: TRBV7-9; cdr3_length: 15; j_call: TRBJ1-6; d_call: TRBD1; cdr3_aa: CASSLVDRVNSPLHF; cdr3_nt: TGTGCCAGCAGCTTAGTCGACAGGGTTAATTCACCCCTCCACTTT
clone_size: few; v_call: TRBV4-2; cdr3_length: 16; j_call: TRBJ2-3; d_call: TRBD2; cdr3_aa: CASSLLAGGPGDTQYF; cdr3_nt: TGTGCCAGCAGCCTACTAGCGGGGGGGCCTGGAGATACGCAGTATTTT
clone_size: many; v_call: TRBV7-2; cdr3_length: 15; j_call: TRBJ2-4; d_call: -; cdr3_aa: CASSFKGLAKNIQYF; cdr3_nt: TGTGCCAGCAGCTTCAAGGGTCTAGCCAAAAACATTCAGTACTTC
clone_size: -; v_call: TRBV11-3; cdr3_length: 13; j_call: TRBJ2-7; d_call: -; cdr3_aa: CATSSDSRYEQYF; cdr3_nt: TGTGCCACCTCCTCCGACAGTCGCTACGAGCAGTACTTC
clone_size: -; v_call: TRBV29-1; cdr3_length: 13; j_call: TRBJ2-7; d_call: -; cdr3_aa: CSVEDHATYEQYF; cdr3_nt: TGCAGCGTTGAAGATCACGCGACCTACGAGCAGTACTTC
clone_size: few; v_call: TRBV24-1; cdr3_length: 14; j_call: TRBJ2-5; d_call: -; cdr3_aa: CATSDPSRIETQYF; cdr3_nt: TGTGCCACCAGTGATCCCTCTCGGATCGAGACCCAGTACTTC
clone_size: many; v_call: TRBV4-1; cdr3_length: 16; j_call: TRBJ2-7; d_call: -; cdr3_aa: CASSQDWAQRPYEQYF; cdr3_nt: TGCGCCAGCAGCCAAGATTGGGCGCAAAGGCCCTACGAGCAGTACTTC
clone_size: many; v_call: TRBV9; cdr3_length: 12; j_call: TRBJ1-2; d_call: -; cdr3_aa: CASSVATDGYTF; cdr3_nt: TGTGCCAGCAGCGTAGCGACAGATGGCTACACCTTC
clone_size: -; v_call: TRBV24-1; cdr3_length: 17; j_call: TRBJ1-6; d_call: -; cdr3_aa: CATSDSLLRGKDSPLHF; cdr3_nt: TGTGCCACCAGTGATAGCCTGCTCCGGGGGAAAGATTCACCCCTCCACTTT
clone_size: -; v_call: TRBV5-4; cdr3_length: 16; j_call: TRBJ2-3; d_call: TRBD2; cdr3_aa: CASSQQTSGVTDTQYF; cdr3_nt: TGTGCCAGCAGCCAACAGACTAGCGGGGTTACAGATACGCAGTATTTT